This TCR beta chain was captured by sequencing in a study of siplizumab effects on memory and regulatory T cells. Of note for this clone: Its antigen is unidentified.

Profiled with immunoSEQ multiplex PCR; TCRdb holds only in-frame clones, not every one. The repertoire holds some 65,000 clones, with 80% to 90% as singletons. Findings of the study overall: Naive T cells seemed more diverse than memory cells; they also seemed major alloresponse contributors.

The germline V gene has CDR1 MNHEY and CDR2 SMNVEV (reference sequence). V lost 3 bases to trimming and J lost 2 bases; unmatched junction nucleotides: 6. The CDR3 sequence is 15 residues long. The TCR originated in a human donor in good health. This sequence joins TRBV27 and TRBJ2-7; the match to TRBD1 covers 8 bases. The source material was Tregs sorted from blood. CDR3 region: CASSFDRGEPYEQYF. CDR3 DNA: TGTGCCAGCAGTTTTGACAGGGGTGAGCCCTACGAGCAGTACTTC.